This T cell receptor beta chain derives from a study of T cell responses to AZD1222 COVID-19 vaccine. Whole-study findings and limits: Variant regions that are unmutated are reportedly the target of nearly half of spike-specific TCRs. Just five or six AZD1222 recipients were seropositive at baseline. Among the donors, most were white British and more were female, and clonal diversity was possibly underestimated.

About this clone: Antigen unknown.

Assay used: immunoSEQ multiplex PCR; TCRdb lists only in-frame clones, some missing. This repertoire shows tens of thousands of clones, around 90% found once; its top ten account for less than 5.5%. Looked up from germline, CDR1 is SGHRS and CDR2 is YFSETQ. V shed 2 bases and J 5 bases; nucleotides not matched to a gene: 17. CDR3 length: 18 amino acids. Material: peripheral blood, obtained on day 0 of MenACWY control vaccination. This sequence joins TRBV5-1 and TRBJ1-2; 8 bases map to TRBD1. This TCR was recovered from an adult in good health. CDR3 sequence: CASSLGAARGQSVYGYTF. The CDR3 region has the DNA TGCGCCAGCAGCTTAGGGGCCGCCAGGGGGCAATCGGTATATGGCTACACCTTC.